Here is one TCR beta chain with its context. Its antigen is not known. This sample was included in a study of T cell responses to AZD1222 COVID-19 vaccine. TCRdb's copy holds only in-frame clones and misses some; the assay was immunoSEQ multiplex PCR. The sample holds about 130,000 clones, roughly 89% seen once. General study findings and limits: In a largely white British group with more females than males, clonal diversity was possibly underestimated.

The TCR sequence derives from an adult who received the AZD1222 COVID-19 vaccine. The sequencing here drew on peripheral blood, taken 28 days after the second AZD1222 dose.

This chain's CDR3 is CASSEARASGGDTQYF. CDR3 DNA: TGTGCCAGCAGTGAAGCTAGGGCTAGCGGGGGAGATACGCAGTATTTT. This chain uses TRBV6-1 with TRBJ2-3; TRBD2 matches at 10 bases. The CDR3 runs 16 residues. After removal of 0 bases from V and 5 bases from J, the junction contained 5 bases not matched to a gene. The germline V gene has CDR1 MNHNS and CDR2 SASEGT.